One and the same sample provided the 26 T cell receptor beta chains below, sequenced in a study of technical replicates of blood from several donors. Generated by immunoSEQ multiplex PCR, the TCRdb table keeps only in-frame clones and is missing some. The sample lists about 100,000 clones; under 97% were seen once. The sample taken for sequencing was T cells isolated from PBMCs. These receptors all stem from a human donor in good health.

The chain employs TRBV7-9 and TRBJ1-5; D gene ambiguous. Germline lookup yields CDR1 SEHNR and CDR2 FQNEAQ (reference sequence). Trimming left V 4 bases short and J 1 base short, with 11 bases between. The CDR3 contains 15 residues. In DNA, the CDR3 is TGTGCCAGCAGCTCTCTTACGGGGAGCAATCAGCCCCAGCATTTT. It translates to CASSSLTGSNQPQHF.

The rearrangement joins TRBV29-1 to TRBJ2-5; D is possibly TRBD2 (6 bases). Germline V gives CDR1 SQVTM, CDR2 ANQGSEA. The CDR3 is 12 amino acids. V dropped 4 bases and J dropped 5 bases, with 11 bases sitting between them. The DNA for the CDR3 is TGCAGCGTTGTTAAGGAGGGGGAGACCCAGTACTTC. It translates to CSVVKEGETQYF.

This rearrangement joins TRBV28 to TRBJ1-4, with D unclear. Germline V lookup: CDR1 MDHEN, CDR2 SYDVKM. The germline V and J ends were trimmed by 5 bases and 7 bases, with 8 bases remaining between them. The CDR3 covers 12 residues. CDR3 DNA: TGTGCCAGCAGTCCCGACATTGAAAAACTGTTTTTT. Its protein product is CASSPDIEKLFF.

The CDR3 bases are TGTGCCAGCAGTAAGACAGGGGGGGGCTATGGCTACACCTTC. It translates to CASSKTGGGYGYTF. The chain couples TRBV6-1 to TRBJ1-2, with 9 bases that match TRBD1. CDR1 MNHNS and CDR2 SASEGT come from the germline V gene. Trimming took 5 bases from V and 4 from J; bases not matched to a gene: 5. This CDR3 is 14 amino acids long.

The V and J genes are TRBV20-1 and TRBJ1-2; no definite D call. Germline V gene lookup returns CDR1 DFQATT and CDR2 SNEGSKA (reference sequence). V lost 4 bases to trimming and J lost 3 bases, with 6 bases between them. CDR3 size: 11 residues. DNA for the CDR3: TGCAGTGCTAACGGGGACTATGGCTACACCTTC. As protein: CSANGDYGYTF.

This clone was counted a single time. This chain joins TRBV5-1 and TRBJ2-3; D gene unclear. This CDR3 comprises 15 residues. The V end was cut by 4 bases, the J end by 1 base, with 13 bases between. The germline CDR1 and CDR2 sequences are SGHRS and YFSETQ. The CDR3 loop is CASSPSTTRTDTQYF. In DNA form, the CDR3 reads TGCGCCAGCAGCCCCTCAACTACTCGCACAGATACGCAGTATTTT.

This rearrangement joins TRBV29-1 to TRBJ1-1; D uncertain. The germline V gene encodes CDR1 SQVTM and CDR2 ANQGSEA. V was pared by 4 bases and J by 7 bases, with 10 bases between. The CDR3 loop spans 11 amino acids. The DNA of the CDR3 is TGCAGCGTTGTTCGGGTACTTGAAGCTTTCTTT. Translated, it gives CSVVRVLEAFF.

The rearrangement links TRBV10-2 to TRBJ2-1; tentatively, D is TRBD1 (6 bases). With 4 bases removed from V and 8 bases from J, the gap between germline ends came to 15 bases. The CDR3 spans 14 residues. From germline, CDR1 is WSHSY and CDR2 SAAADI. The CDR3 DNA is TGCGCCAGCAGTGCAGTAGGCAGGGGTCATGAGCAGTTCTTC. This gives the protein CASSAVGRGHEQFF.

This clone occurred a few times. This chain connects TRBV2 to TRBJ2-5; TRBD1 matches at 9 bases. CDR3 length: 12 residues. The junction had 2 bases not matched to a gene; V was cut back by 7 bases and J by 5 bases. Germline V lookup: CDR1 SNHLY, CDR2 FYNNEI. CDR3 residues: CASTGTGETQYF. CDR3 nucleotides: TGTGCCAGCACCGGGACAGGGGAGACCCAGTACTTC.

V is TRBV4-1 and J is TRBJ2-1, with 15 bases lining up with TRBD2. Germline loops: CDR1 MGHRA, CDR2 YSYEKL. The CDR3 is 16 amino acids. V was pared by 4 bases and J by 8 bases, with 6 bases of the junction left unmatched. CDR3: CASSLGLAGGGDEQFF. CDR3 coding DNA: TGCGCCAGCAGCCTTGGACTAGCGGGGGGGGGAGATGAGCAGTTCTTC.

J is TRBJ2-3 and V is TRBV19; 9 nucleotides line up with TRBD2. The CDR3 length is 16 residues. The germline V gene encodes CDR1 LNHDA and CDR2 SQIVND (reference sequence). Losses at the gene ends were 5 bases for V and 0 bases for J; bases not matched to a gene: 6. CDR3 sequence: CASSPLRGGSTDTQYF. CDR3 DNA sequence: TGTGCCAGTAGTCCCCTGCGGGGGGGAAGCACAGATACGCAGTATTTT.

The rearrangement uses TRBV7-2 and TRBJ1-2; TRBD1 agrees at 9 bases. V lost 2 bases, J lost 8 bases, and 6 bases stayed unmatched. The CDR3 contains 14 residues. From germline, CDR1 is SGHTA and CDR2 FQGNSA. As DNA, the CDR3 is TGTGCCAGCAGCTTACGGGGGACAGGGTGGGGCTACACCTTC. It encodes CASSLRGTGWGYTF. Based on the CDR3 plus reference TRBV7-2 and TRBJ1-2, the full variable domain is GAGVSQSPSNKVTEKGKDVELRCDPISGHTALYWYRQSLGQGLEFLIYFQGNSAPDKSGLPSDRFSAERTGGSVSTLTIQRTQQEDSAVYLCASSLRGTGWGYTFGSGTRLTVV.

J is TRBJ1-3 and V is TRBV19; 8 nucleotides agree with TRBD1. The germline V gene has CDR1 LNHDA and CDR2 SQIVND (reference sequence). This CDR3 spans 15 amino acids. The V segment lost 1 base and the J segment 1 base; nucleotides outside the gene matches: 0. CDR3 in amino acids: CASSIGTGSGNTIYF. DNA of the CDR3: TGTGCCAGTAGTATAGGGACAGGGTCTGGAAACACCATATATTTT.

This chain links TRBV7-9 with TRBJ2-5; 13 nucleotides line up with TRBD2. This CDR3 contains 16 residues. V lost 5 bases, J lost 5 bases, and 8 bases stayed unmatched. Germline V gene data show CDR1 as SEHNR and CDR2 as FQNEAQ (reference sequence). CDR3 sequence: CASSLPTSGRGETQYF. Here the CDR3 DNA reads TGTGCCAGCAGCCTCCCTACTAGCGGGAGGGGCGAGACCCAGTACTTC.

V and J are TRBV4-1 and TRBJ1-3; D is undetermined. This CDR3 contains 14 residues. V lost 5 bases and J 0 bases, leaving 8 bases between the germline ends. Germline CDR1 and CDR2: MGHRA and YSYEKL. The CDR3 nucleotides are TGCGCCAGCAGCGAACGGAGCTCTGGAAACACCATATATTTT. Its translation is CASSERSSGNTIYF.

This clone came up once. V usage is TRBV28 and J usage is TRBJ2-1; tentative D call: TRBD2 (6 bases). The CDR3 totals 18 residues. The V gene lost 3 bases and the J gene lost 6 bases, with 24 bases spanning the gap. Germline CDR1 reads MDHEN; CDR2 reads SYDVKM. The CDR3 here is CASSFLTFRRSEGNEQFF. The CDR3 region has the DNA TGTGCCAGCAGTTTCCTAACCTTCAGGCGGTCGGAGGGCAATGAGCAGTTCTTC.

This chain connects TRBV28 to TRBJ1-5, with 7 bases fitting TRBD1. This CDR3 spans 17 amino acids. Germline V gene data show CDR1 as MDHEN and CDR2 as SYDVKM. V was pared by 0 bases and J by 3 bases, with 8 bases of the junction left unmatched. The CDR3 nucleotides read TGTGCCAGCAGTTTATGGCGGGGACAGCACATCAATCAGCCCCAGCATTTT. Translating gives CASSLWRGQHINQPQHF.

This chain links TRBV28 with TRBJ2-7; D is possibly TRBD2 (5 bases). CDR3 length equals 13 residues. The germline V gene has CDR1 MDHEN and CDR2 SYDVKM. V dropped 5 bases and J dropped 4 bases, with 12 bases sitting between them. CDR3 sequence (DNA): TGTGCCAGCAGTGCCGTTTGGACTTACGAGCAGTACTTC. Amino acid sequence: CASSAVWTYEQYF.

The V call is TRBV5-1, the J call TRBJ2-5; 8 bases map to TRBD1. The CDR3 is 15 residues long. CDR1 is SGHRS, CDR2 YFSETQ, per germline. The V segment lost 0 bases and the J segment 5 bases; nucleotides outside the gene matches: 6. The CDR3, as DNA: TGCGCCAGCAGCTTGGTCCCAGGGGGCTGGGAGACCCAGTACTTC. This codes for CASSLVPGGWETQYF. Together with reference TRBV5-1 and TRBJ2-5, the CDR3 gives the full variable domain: KAGVTQTPRYLIKTRGQQVTLSCSPISGHRSVSWYQQTPGQGLQFLFEYFSETQRNKGNFPGRFSGRQFSNSRSEMNVSTLELGDSALYLCASSLVPGGWETQYFGPGTRLLVL.

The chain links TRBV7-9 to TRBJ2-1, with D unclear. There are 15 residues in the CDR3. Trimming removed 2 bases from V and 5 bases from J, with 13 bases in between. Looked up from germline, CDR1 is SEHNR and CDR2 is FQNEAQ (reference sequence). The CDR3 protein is CASSLSPGSHNEQFF. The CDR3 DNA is TGTGCCAGCAGCTTATCGCCCGGGTCACACAATGAGCAGTTCTTC.

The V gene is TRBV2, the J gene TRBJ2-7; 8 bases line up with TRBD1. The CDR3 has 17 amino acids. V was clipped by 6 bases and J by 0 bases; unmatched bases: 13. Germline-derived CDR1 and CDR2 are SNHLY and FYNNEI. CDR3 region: CASRLRTGQGNSYEQYF. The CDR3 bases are TGTGCCAGCAGATTGCGGACAGGACAGGGCAACTCCTACGAGCAGTACTTC. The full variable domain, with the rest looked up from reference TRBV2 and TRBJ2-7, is EPEVTQTPSHQVTQMGQEVILRCVPISNHLYFYWYRQILGQKVEFLVSFYNNEISEKSEIFDDQFSVERPDGSNFTLKIRSTKLEDSAMYFCASRLRTGQGNSYEQYFGPGTRLTVT.

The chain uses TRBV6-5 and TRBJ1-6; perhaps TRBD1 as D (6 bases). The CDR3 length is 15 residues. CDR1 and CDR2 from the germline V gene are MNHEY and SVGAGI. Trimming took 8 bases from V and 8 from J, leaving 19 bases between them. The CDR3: CASGRVRAGDSPLHF. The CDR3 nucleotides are TGTGCCAGCGGCAGGGTTCGGGCAGGGGATTCACCCCTCCACTTT.

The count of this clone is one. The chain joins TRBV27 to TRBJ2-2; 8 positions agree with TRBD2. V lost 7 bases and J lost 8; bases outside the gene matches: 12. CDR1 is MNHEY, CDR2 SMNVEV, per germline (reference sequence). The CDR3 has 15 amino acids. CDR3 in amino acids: CASTQGLAGPGELFF. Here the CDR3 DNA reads TGTGCCAGCACCCAGGGCCTAGCGGGCCCGGGGGAGCTGTTTTTT.

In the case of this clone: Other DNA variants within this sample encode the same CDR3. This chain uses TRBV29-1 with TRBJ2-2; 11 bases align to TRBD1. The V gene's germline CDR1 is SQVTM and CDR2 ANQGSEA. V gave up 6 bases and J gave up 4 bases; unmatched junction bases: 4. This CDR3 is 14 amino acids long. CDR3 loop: CSVDRGRGTGELFF. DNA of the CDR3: TGCAGCGTGGACAGGGGGCGAGGCACCGGGGAGCTGTTTTTT.

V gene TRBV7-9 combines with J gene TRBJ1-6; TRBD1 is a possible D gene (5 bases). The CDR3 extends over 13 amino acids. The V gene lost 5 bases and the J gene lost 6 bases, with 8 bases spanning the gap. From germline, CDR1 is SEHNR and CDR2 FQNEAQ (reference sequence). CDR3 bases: TGTGCCAGCAGCGGCGACAGTAATTCACCCCTCCACTTT. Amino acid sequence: CASSGDSNSPLHF. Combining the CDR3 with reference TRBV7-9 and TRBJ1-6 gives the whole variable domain DTGVSQNPRHKITKRGQNVTFRCDPISEHNRLYWYRQTLGQGPEFLTYFQNEAQLEKSRLLSDRFSAERPKGSFSTLEIQRTEQGDSAMYLCASSGDSNSPLHFGNGTRLTVT.

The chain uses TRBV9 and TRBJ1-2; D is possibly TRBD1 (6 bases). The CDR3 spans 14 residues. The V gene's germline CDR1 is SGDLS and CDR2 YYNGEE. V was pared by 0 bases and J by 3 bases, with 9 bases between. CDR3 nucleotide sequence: TGTGCCAGCAGCGTAGTATCAGGGGACTATGGCTACACCTTC. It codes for CASSVVSGDYGYTF. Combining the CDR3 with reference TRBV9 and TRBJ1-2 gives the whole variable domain DSGVTQTPKHLITATGQRVTLRCSPRSGDLSVYWYQQSLDQGLQFLIQYYNGEERAKGNILERFSAQQFPDLHSELNLSSLELGDSALYFCASSVVSGDYGYTFGSGTRLTVV.